This entry lists 7 T cell receptor beta chains sequenced from one sample in a study of cytotoxic CD8 clonotypes in ibrutinib-treated CLL. Assay used: immunoSEQ multiplex PCR; TCRdb lists only in-frame clones, some missing. The sample lists fewer than 400,000 clones; roughly 67% were seen once. Specimen: PBMCs, collected after 36 months of ibrutinib treatment. The source of these receptors is a human donor with chronic lymphocytic leukemia.

This chain uses TRBV6-4 with TRBJ2-7; 9 bases align to TRBD1. The CDR3 spans 13 residues. The V segment lost 3 bases and the J segment 6 bases; nucleotides outside the gene matches: 3. Germline V gives CDR1 MRHNA, CDR2 SNTAGT. DNA for the CDR3: TGTGCCAGCAGTGAAACAGGGGGCTCCGAGCAGTACTTC. Translating it yields CASSETGGSEQYF.

The rearrangement uses TRBV9 and TRBJ2-7; 9 nucleotides agree with TRBD2. CDR1 is SGDLS, CDR2 YYNGEE, per germline. The CDR3 loop spans 15 amino acids. J gave up 6 bases and V 0 bases, and 7 bases lay outside the gene matches. CDR3 in amino acids: CASSVAGGGEGEQYF. The CDR3 region has the DNA TGTGCCAGCAGCGTAGCTGGCGGGGGGGAAGGCGAGCAGTACTTC.

The rearrangement links TRBV15 to TRBJ1-1, with 9 bases identical to TRBD1. The CDR3 totals 15 residues. Germline assignment: CDR1 LNHNV and CDR2 YYDKDF (reference sequence). J lost 3 bases, V lost 3 bases, and 5 bases had no gene match. The CDR3 protein is CATSSYRGQYTEAFF. CDR3 coding DNA: TGTGCCACCAGCAGCTACAGGGGGCAGTACACTGAAGCTTTCTTT.

This clone came up a few times. V is TRBV27 and J is TRBJ2-7; D is unresolved. CDR1 is MNHEY, CDR2 SMNVEV, per germline (reference sequence). Trimming took 2 bases from V and 0 from J, leaving 8 bases between them. This CDR3 is 14 amino acids long. In DNA, the CDR3 is TGTGCCAGCAGTTTACTACACGGCTCCTACGAGCAGTACTTC. Its protein is CASSLLHGSYEQYF.

This clone was seen a few times. V is TRBV9 and J is TRBJ2-2; possible D gene TRBD1, 6 bases. Trimming cost V 2 bases and J 3 bases, with 14 bases left between them. Germline CDR1 reads SGDLS; CDR2 reads YYNGEE. The CDR3 length is 16 residues. In nucleotides, the CDR3 is TGTGCCAGCAGCGTTTTCAACAGGGCGGACACCGGGGAGCTGTTTTTT. Translated: CASSVFNRADTGELFF. The variable domain in full, completed from reference TRBV9 and TRBJ2-2, reads DSGVTQTPKHLITATGQRVTLRCSPRSGDLSVYWYQQSLDQGLQFLIQYYNGEERAKGNILERFSAQQFPDLHSELNLSSLELGDSALYFCASSVFNRADTGELFFGEGSRLTVL.

This chain uses TRBV6-5 with TRBJ2-7, with D maybe TRBD1 (5 bases). Germline lookup yields CDR1 MNHEY and CDR2 SVGAGI. V lost 0 bases to trimming and J lost 4 bases, with 13 bases between them. The CDR3 is made up of 15 amino acids. The CDR3 region is CASSYSTRQLYEQYF. The CDR3 DNA reads as TGTGCCAGCAGTTACTCGACGAGACAGTTGTACGAGCAGTACTTC.

The rearrangement joins TRBV9 to TRBJ1-1, with 10 bases fitting TRBD1. The germline V gene encodes CDR1 SGDLS and CDR2 YYNGEE. J was trimmed by 3 bases and V by 0 bases; bases with no gene match: 5. The CDR3 runs 16 residues. The CDR3 nucleotides read TGTGCCAGCAGCGTAGACCGACAGGGGGCGTACACTGAAGCTTTCTTT. Translating gives CASSVDRQGAYTEAFF.